Detailed here is one T cell receptor beta chain. Antigen specificity is unknown. This sample stems from a study of identical twins. TCRdb reanalysed the 5' RACE reads using MiXCR and keeps one entry per CDR3 protein. The sample contains 1.5 million or so distinct CDR3 sequences, around 29% of which appear only once. General study results and limits: Reduced insertions were recorded for abundant cord blood beta clonotypes, with no such pattern in memory repertoires. Out-of-frame sharing of TCR alpha in monozygotic twins was underestimated by models.

The V end lost 0 bases, the J end lost 0 bases, and 18 bases lay between the germline ends. The CDR3 spans 19 residues. The germline V gene encodes CDR1 DFQATT and CDR2 SNEGSKA (reference sequence). In every case, the donor was a healthy Caucasian. The sequencing sample was made of cord blood. The receptor was derived from a newborn girl in good health. The rearrangement links TRBV20-1 to TRBJ1-6; TRBD1 might be the D (5 bases). CDR3 amino acids: CSARDGSRAKSSYNSPLHF. CDR3 nucleotide sequence: TGCAGTGCTAGAGATGGAAGCAGGGCGAAGAGCTCCTATAATTCACCCCTCCACTTT.